The 24 T cell receptor beta chains in this list originate from one sample, sequenced in a study of beta chain features in type 1 diabetes. Their recognized antigens are unknown. What was sequenced were expressed TCRB transcripts, since all of the isolated RNA had been reverse transcribed. Only in-frame clones appear in the TCRdb table, and some are missing; sequencing was by immunoSEQ multiplex PCR. Seen here are about 170,000 clones, about 7.8% observed once, and the top ten hold roughly 1%. Study-level results: Type 1 diabetes patients showed a moderate but significant shortening of TCRB CDR3s in all four CD4+ subsets.

Material: central memory CD4+ T cells from blood. Receptor source: a middle-aged woman with type 1 diabetes.

This clone appeared a few times. The chain links TRBV5-1 to TRBJ2-2, with a possible D match to TRBD2 (5 bases). From germline, CDR1 is SGHRS and CDR2 YFSETQ. Between the trimmed V and J ends, which lost 2 bases and 3 bases, there was a span of 11 bases. The CDR3 is 15 residues long. This chain's CDR3 is CASSFSGGYTGELFF. The CDR3 DNA is TGCGCCAGCAGCTTCAGCGGCGGCTACACCGGGGAGCTGTTTTTT.

The sample holds a few counts of this clone. The chain employs TRBV2 and TRBJ2-2; the D gene is possibly TRBD1 (5 bases). V was cut by 6 bases and J by 1 base, with 6 bases left in between. This CDR3 has 13 residues. Germline lookup yields CDR1 SNHLY and CDR2 FYNNEI. The CDR3 bases are TGTGCCAGCAGCACAGGGAACACCGGGGAGCTGTTTTTT. Translating gives CASSTGNTGELFF.

This CDR3 reads CASSLAENYGYTF. CDR3 nucleotide sequence: TGCGCCAGCAGCTTGGCCGAGAACTATGGCTACACCTTC. The gene calls are TRBV5-1 and TRBJ1-2; D remains ambiguous. Trimming left V 0 bases short and J 2 bases short, with 5 bases between. There are 13 residues in the CDR3. The germline V gene encodes CDR1 SGHRS and CDR2 YFSETQ.

This clone was counted between two and nine times. This chain uses TRBV7-9 with TRBJ1-2; D is ambiguous. This CDR3 comprises 13 residues. Trimming cost V 7 bases and J 7 bases, with 16 bases left between them. Germline V lookup: CDR1 SEHNR, CDR2 FQNEAQ (reference sequence). CDR3 in amino acids: CASTPLEGAGYTF. The DNA for the CDR3 is TGTGCCAGCACCCCTCTCGAGGGTGCTGGCTACACCTTC. The full variable domain, its missing parts supplied by reference TRBV7-9 and TRBJ1-2, is DTGVSQNPRHKITKRGQNVTFRCDPISEHNRLYWYRQTLGQGPEFLTYFQNEAQLEKSRLLSDRFSAERPKGSFSTLEIQRTEQGDSAMYLCASTPLEGAGYTFGSGTRLTVV.

This clone was picked up a small number of times. The chain joins TRBV4-1 to TRBJ2-7, with 8 bases that match TRBD2. The CDR3 spans 16 residues. Germline V gives CDR1 MGHRA, CDR2 YSYEKL. J was trimmed by 6 bases and V by 4 bases; bases with no gene match: 14. CDR3 in amino acids: CASSPAPGLGGGEQYF. The CDR3 DNA sequence: TGCGCCAGCAGCCCTGCTCCGGGACTAGGGGGGGGCGAGCAGTACTTC.

The rearrangement uses TRBV18 and TRBJ1-2, with D possibly being TRBD1 (6 bases). The germline V gene encodes CDR1 KGHSH and CDR2 LQKENI. Deletions cut 4 bases from V and 7 bases from J, with 19 bases between. The CDR3 consists of 15 residues. This CDR3 is CASSLGQSTTGGYTF. In DNA form, the CDR3 reads TGTGCCAGCTCACTAGGACAGTCAACCACTGGTGGCTACACCTTC.

A few counts support this clone. This sample includes further DNA sequences coding for the same CDR3. This rearrangement joins TRBV19 to TRBJ1-5; D is unclear. V shed 4 bases and J shed 4 bases, with 14 bases lying between them. The CDR3 runs to 15 residues. CDR1 and CDR2 from the germline V gene are LNHDA and SQIVND (reference sequence). This chain's CDR3 is CASSTPGRGNQPQHF. CDR3 sequence (DNA): TGTGCCAGTAGTACCCCCGGGAGAGGGAATCAGCCCCAGCATTTT. Complete variable domain (other parts from reference TRBV19 and TRBJ1-5): DGGITQSPKYLFRKEGQNVTLSCEQNLNHDAMYWYRQDPGQGLRLIYYSQIVNDFQKGDIAEGYSVSREKKESFPLTVTSAQKNPTAFYLCASSTPGRGNQPQHFGDGTRLSIL.

This clone was picked up a small number of times. The chain joins TRBV7-2 to TRBJ2-1; TRBD1 matches 7 bases. V trimming: 5 bases; J trimming: 10 bases; junction bases outside the gene matches: 11. In germline, CDR1 is SGHTA, CDR2 FQGNSA. There are 14 residues in the CDR3. CDR3 sequence reads: CASSSNWGQQEQFF. CDR3 nucleotide sequence: TGTGCCAGCAGCAGCAACTGGGGACAGCAAGAGCAGTTCTTC.

V usage is TRBV2 and J usage is TRBJ2-6, with a tentative D call TRBD2 (6 bases). The V gene lost 3 bases and the J gene lost 0 bases, with 12 bases spanning the gap. CDR3 length: 17 residues. Germline CDR1 reads SNHLY; CDR2 reads FYNNEI. CDR3 amino acids: CASSDPGGNSGANVLTF. The CDR3 DNA is TGTGCCAGCAGTGATCCCGGGGGAAACTCTGGGGCCAACGTCCTGACTTTC.

This clone has a count of ten or more. This chain uses TRBV28 with TRBJ2-1; possible D gene TRBD2, 5 bases. The CDR3 totals 18 residues. Germline V gene lookup returns CDR1 MDHEN and CDR2 SYDVKM. Trimming left V 2 bases short and J 2 bases short, with 19 bases between. CDR3 protein: CASSLPNSGGPPYNEQFF. CDR3 bases: TGTGCCAGCAGTTTACCCAACTCTGGCGGGCCCCCCTACAATGAGCAGTTCTTC.

V gene TRBV6-5 combines with J gene TRBJ2-7, with D maybe TRBD2 (5 bases). Trimming shortened V by 5 bases and J by 5 bases, and 10 bases separated the two germline ends. This CDR3 spans 12 amino acids. The V gene's germline CDR1 is MNHEY and CDR2 SVGAGI. In nucleotides, the CDR3 is TGTGCCAGCAGTCGAGGGTACGACGAGCAGTACTTC. This encodes CASSRGYDEQYF.

The rearrangement links TRBV7-2 to TRBJ1-2; D not certain. Per germline, CDR1 SGHTA and CDR2 FQGNSA. The CDR3 loop spans 15 amino acids. V dropped 1 base and J dropped 0 bases, with 9 bases sitting between them. The CDR3 spells CASSLGRKANYGYTF. The DNA for the CDR3 is TGTGCCAGCAGCTTAGGGCGGAAAGCTAACTATGGCTACACCTTC. Filled out from reference TRBV7-2 and TRBJ1-2, the complete variable domain reads GAGVSQSPSNKVTEKGKDVELRCDPISGHTALYWYRQSLGQGLEFLIYFQGNSAPDKSGLPSDRFSAERTGGSVSTLTIQRTQQEDSAVYLCASSLGRKANYGYTFGSGTRLTVV.

V and J are TRBV30 and TRBJ2-5; 7 nucleotides line up with TRBD1. The J call may be mistaken, given a closer DNA end match to TRBJ2-7. The CDR3 totals 14 residues. Germline V gene data show CDR1 as GTSNPN and CDR2 as SVGIG (reference sequence). In DNA, the CDR3 is TGTGCCTGGAAACTCACAGGGGCAAACTACGAGCAGTACTTC. This sequence encodes CAWKLTGANYEQYF.

In this sample, this clone turned up a few times. Other nucleotide sequences from this sample produce the same CDR3. The rearrangement uses TRBV7-2 and TRBJ1-3; D ambiguous. The CDR3 extends over 14 amino acids. Germline assignment: CDR1 SGHTA and CDR2 FQGNSA. V lost 5 bases, J lost 3 bases, and 11 bases lay in between. The CDR3 DNA is TGTGCCAGCAGCCTTGGACTGAGTGGAAACACCATATATTTT. It yields the protein CASSLGLSGNTIYF.

This clone was seen more than once but under ten times. A junction boundary mismatches the germline segment, possibly from a read error. V gene TRBV5-5 combines with J gene TRBJ1-2; D is uncertain. The CDR3 runs to 13 residues. Germline V gene lookup returns CDR1 SGHKS and CDR2 YYEKEE (reference sequence). The CDR3, as DNA: TGTGCCAGCAGCTCTTACAAGTCAGCTGACTACGCCTTC. It specifies CASSSYKSADYAF.

V is TRBV5-4 and J is TRBJ2-1, with 12 bases identical to TRBD2. This CDR3 has 15 residues. Trimming cost V 5 bases and J 4 bases; bases outside gene matches: 4. The germline V gene encodes CDR1 SGHNT and CDR2 YYREEE (reference sequence). In DNA form, the CDR3 reads TGTGCCAGCAGTTCTGGACTAGCGGGGTACAATGAGCAGTTCTTC. Encoded protein: CASSSGLAGYNEQFF.

The table lists this clone with many counts. Other DNA sequences in this specimen translate into the identical CDR3. V usage is TRBV9 and J usage is TRBJ2-1, with 7 positions matching TRBD2. Trimming cost V 0 bases and J 2 bases; bases outside gene matches: 2. The length of the CDR3 is 15 residues. CDR1 is SGDLS and CDR2 is YYNGEE in the germline V gene. As DNA, the CDR3 is TGTGCCAGCAGCGTAGGTGCGGGAGCCTACAATGAGCAGTTCTTC. The encoded protein is CASSVGAGAYNEQFF.

V is TRBV5-4 and J is TRBJ1-2, with D possibly matching TRBD1 (6 bases). Germline V gene lookup returns CDR1 SGHNT and CDR2 YYREEE (reference sequence). The CDR3 covers 19 residues. Trimming took off 2 bases at V and 0 bases at J, with 23 bases between the two ends. CDR3 sequence reads: CASSLVAGAYGAPNYGYTF. The CDR3 coding sequence is TGTGCCAGCAGCTTAGTGGCAGGGGCATACGGAGCTCCTAACTATGGCTACACCTTC.

The gene calls are TRBV18 and TRBJ1-1; D ambiguous. Trimming left V 1 base short and J 6 bases short, with 9 bases between. Germline values: CDR1 KGHSH, CDR2 LQKENI. This CDR3 has 13 amino acids. As DNA, the CDR3 is TGTGCCAGCTCACCACGTTCCCCGGCTGAAGCTTTCTTT. Its protein is CASSPRSPAEAFF.

In the case of this clone: The same CDR3 also results from other DNA sequences found in this sample. J is TRBJ1-1 and V is TRBV14; no clear D gene. Per germline, CDR1 SGHDN and CDR2 FVKESK. This CDR3 region has 10 residues. Trimming cost V 1 base and J 11 bases, with 5 bases left between them. The CDR3 DNA sequence: TGTGCCAGCAGCCAAGTCGAGGCTTTCTTT. This sequence encodes CASSQVEAFF.

The chain carries TRBV18 and TRBJ1-2; weak D call: TRBD1 (6 bases). Per the germline V gene, CDR1 is KGHSH and CDR2 is LQKENI. V was trimmed by 5 bases and J by 9 bases, leaving 10 bases between them. The CDR3 contains 11 residues. The CDR3 bases are TGTGCCAGCTCAGCAGGGGAGAGCTACACCTTC. This gives the protein CASSAGESYTF.

This clone came up a few times. The V gene is TRBV28, the J gene TRBJ1-4; TRBD1 might be the D (5 bases). Germline CDR1 and CDR2: MDHEN and SYDVKM. V lost 7 bases and J lost 4, with 13 bases in between. CDR3 size: 14 residues. CDR3 sequence: CASTQGTFNEKLFF. The CDR3 region has the DNA TGTGCCAGCACCCAGGGAACCTTTAATGAAAAACTGTTTTTT.

Only a few counts were recorded for this clone. One end of the junction does not line up with germline, which may come from a read error. V usage is TRBV28 and J usage is TRBJ2-3, with TRBD2 matching 9 bases. CDR1 MDHEN and CDR2 SYDVKM come from the germline V gene. The CDR3 contains 14 residues. CDR3 DNA sequence: TGTGCCAGCAGTTTAGGGGGAAGAGGACTAGCGATCCATTTT. Translation: CASSLGGRGLAIHF.

The rearrangement joins TRBV7-8 to TRBJ1-2; D not resolved. This CDR3 has 13 amino acids. Germline CDR1 SGHVS, CDR2 FQNEAQ. The V end was cut by 5 bases, the J end by 3 bases, with 10 bases between. CDR3 nucleotide sequence: TGTGCCAGCAGCCCCGATCCGGACTATGGCTACACCTTC. Translation: CASSPDPDYGYTF.